This T cell receptor beta chain was found in a study of T cell responses to AZD1222 COVID-19 vaccine. Study background: Pooled in the analysis were second doses at about 4 or about 12 weeks.

Study-level points and caveats: Epitopes outside B.1.351 and B.1.1.7 mutated regions reportedly drew nearly half of spike TCRs. Clonal diversity was possibly underestimated, and white British individuals and females predominated among donors.

Notes on this clone: What it recognizes is unknown.

Produced via immunoSEQ multiplex PCR; TCRdb's table is partial and in-frame only. The sample contains around 170,000 clones, over 75% of which appear only once. The CDR3 covers 16 residues. Germline V gives CDR1 KGHSH, CDR2 LQKENI. Trimming took off 3 bases at V and 0 bases at J, with 14 bases between the two ends. This clonotype originated in an adult in good health. The rearrangement links TRBV18 to TRBJ1-1; D possibly corresponds to TRBD1 (5 bases). The sequencing here drew on peripheral blood, taken on day 0 of AZD1222 vaccination. In nucleotides, the CDR3 is TGTGCCAGCTCACCGAGGCCAGGGCCATTGAACACTGAAGCTTTCTTT. It specifies CASSPRPGPLNTEAFF.